These T cell receptor beta chains were read from a single sample in a study of shared clonotypes between healthy human individuals. Clones were read by immunoSEQ multiplex PCR, and TCRdb kept only the in-frame ones, dropping some. The sample lists roughly 2,000,000 clones; roughly 95% were seen once. The source material was naive CD8+ T cells from PBMCs. The origin of the receptors is a young man in good health. Some clones in this sample may be carry-over from other donors' samples. The CDR3 runs from the conserved cysteine through the conserved F or W. Fields, in order: J gene, V gene, D gene, clone size, CDR3 DNA, CDR3 protein. The D gene is left open where the match is weak. Where a row states a size, it is once, few, many or the class of an expanded clone; other rows omit it.

j_gene: TRBJ1-1; v_gene: TRBV18; d_gene: -; abundance: -; CDR3nt: TGTGCCAGCTCACCAGCAGTGATGAACACTGAAGCTTTCTTT; CDR3aa: CASSPAVMNTEAFF
j_gene: TRBJ2-2; v_gene: TRBV4-3; d_gene: -; abundance: -; CDR3nt: TGCGCCAGCAGCCAAGATACCTTTCTGGGCACCGGGGAGCTGTTTTTT; CDR3aa: CASSQDTFLGTGELFF
j_gene: TRBJ2-2; v_gene: TRBV27; d_gene: -; abundance: -; CDR3nt: TGTGCCAGCAGTTTCAGGGTTGGGGAGCTGTTTTTT; CDR3aa: CASSFRVGELFF
j_gene: TRBJ1-2; v_gene: TRBV15; d_gene: -; abundance: -; CDR3nt: TGTGCCACCGAGAAACGGGCCGATTCGTACTATGGCTACACCTTC; CDR3aa: CATEKRADSYYGYTF
j_gene: TRBJ2-3; v_gene: TRBV7-9; d_gene: -; abundance: -; CDR3nt: TGTGCCAGCAGCTACCCGGGGAAGGACACAGATACGCAGTATTTT; CDR3aa: CASSYPGKDTDTQYF
j_gene: TRBJ1-1; v_gene: TRBV5-6; d_gene: -; abundance: few; CDR3nt: TGTGCCAGCAGCTCCCGACAGGACGAAGCTTTCTTT; CDR3aa: CASSSRQDEAFF
j_gene: TRBJ2-1; v_gene: TRBV13; d_gene: TRBD2; abundance: -; CDR3nt: TGTGCCAGCAGCTTTGGGACTAGCGGGGTTAACAATGAGCAGTTCTTC; CDR3aa: CASSFGTSGVNNEQFF
j_gene: TRBJ1-2; v_gene: TRBV7-2; d_gene: TRBD1; abundance: -; CDR3nt: TGTGCCAGCAGCTTATTGCGGGACAGGGGTCAAGGCTACACCTTC; CDR3aa: CASSLLRDRGQGYTF
j_gene: TRBJ2-7; v_gene: TRBV19; d_gene: -; abundance: -; CDR3nt: TGTGCCAGTAGTATAGATGTCGCCTACGAGCAGTACTTC; CDR3aa: CASSIDVAYEQYF
j_gene: TRBJ2-3; v_gene: TRBV30; d_gene: -; abundance: -; CDR3nt: TGTGCCTGGAGTGTAGAGGTCCGGACCGCCAGAAATTTT; CDR3aa: CAWSVEVRTARNF
j_gene: TRBJ2-5; v_gene: TRBV4-2; d_gene: -; abundance: -; CDR3nt: TGTGCCAGCAGCCGTCCGGGGGCGAGGGAGACCCAGTACTTC; CDR3aa: CASSRPGARETQYF
j_gene: TRBJ2-7; v_gene: TRBV6-1; d_gene: TRBD2; abundance: -; CDR3nt: TGTGCCAGCAGTGCGGGACTAGCGGGTTTTACTCCGGGAGAGCAGTACTTC; CDR3aa: CASSAGLAGFTPGEQYF
j_gene: TRBJ2-2; v_gene: TRBV19; d_gene: TRBD2; abundance: -; CDR3nt: TGTGCCAGTAGCTCCGGGCTAGCGGGCACCGGGGAGCTGTTTTTT; CDR3aa: CASSSGLAGTGELFF
j_gene: TRBJ2-1; v_gene: TRBV9; d_gene: -; abundance: -; CDR3nt: TGTGCCAGCAGCGTAGCTAACTGGAATGAGCAGTTCTTC; CDR3aa: CASSVANWNEQFF
j_gene: TRBJ2-1; v_gene: TRBV7-8; d_gene: -; abundance: -; CDR3nt: TGTGCCAGCAGCCCAGTTAAGGGGGGTTTGCAGTTCTTC; CDR3aa: CASSPVKGGLQFF
j_gene: TRBJ2-2; v_gene: TRBV15; d_gene: -; abundance: -; CDR3nt: TGTGCCACCAGCAGGGACACGGGCACCGGGGAGCTGTTTTTT; CDR3aa: CATSRDTGTGELFF
j_gene: TRBJ2-2; v_gene: TRBV11-2; d_gene: TRBD2; abundance: -; CDR3nt: TGTGCCAGCAGCTTCCGGGAGGGGCGCACCGGGGAGCTGTTTTTT; CDR3aa: CASSFREGRTGELFF
j_gene: TRBJ2-2; v_gene: TRBV2; d_gene: -; abundance: -; CDR3nt: TGTGCCAGCTTGGAAAATCCGAACACCGGGGAGCTGTTTTTT; CDR3aa: CASLENPNTGELFF
j_gene: TRBJ2-1; v_gene: TRBV27; d_gene: -; abundance: -; CDR3nt: TGTGCCAGCAGTTTATCGTATCCGGGAGACCCCTACAATGAGCAGTTCTTC; CDR3aa: CASSLSYPGDPYNEQFF
j_gene: TRBJ2-1; v_gene: TRBV15; d_gene: -; abundance: -; CDR3nt: TGTGCCACCAGCAGAGAGAGAACGAATGAGCAGTTCTTC; CDR3aa: CATSRERTNEQFF
j_gene: TRBJ2-7; v_gene: TRBV27; d_gene: -; abundance: -; CDR3nt: TGTGCCAGCAGTGACGTCACGGGATTGGGCGAGCAGTACTTC; CDR3aa: CASSDVTGLGEQYF
j_gene: TRBJ1-2; v_gene: TRBV5-4; d_gene: -; abundance: -; CDR3nt: TGTGCCAGCAGGAGGGGCGGGGTACCCTATGGCTACACCTTC; CDR3aa: CASRRGGVPYGYTF
j_gene: TRBJ1-5; v_gene: TRBV7-9; d_gene: TRBD1; abundance: -; CDR3nt: TGTGCCAGCAGCTTGGACAGGGGCCAGCCCCAGCATTTT; CDR3aa: CASSLDRGQPQHF
j_gene: TRBJ2-7; v_gene: TRBV27; d_gene: -; abundance: -; CDR3nt: TGTGCCAGCAGTCCAAGGGACTCCCCCTTTTACGAGCAGTACTTC; CDR3aa: CASSPRDSPFYEQYF
j_gene: TRBJ2-1; v_gene: TRBV29-1; d_gene: TRBD2; abundance: -; CDR3nt: TGCAGCACGACCGGTGGACTAGCTCCCAATGAGCAGTTCTTC; CDR3aa: CSTTGGLAPNEQFF
j_gene: TRBJ1-4; v_gene: TRBV6-6; d_gene: -; abundance: -; CDR3nt: TGTGCCAGCAGTTACCCAGGGGTTGGTGAAAAACTGTTTTTT; CDR3aa: CASSYPGVGEKLFF
j_gene: TRBJ2-1; v_gene: TRBV27; d_gene: TRBD2; abundance: once; CDR3nt: TGTGCCTCGGGAGGGTTAAGGAATGAGCAGTTCTTC; CDR3aa: CASGGLRNEQFF
j_gene: TRBJ2-7; v_gene: TRBV9; d_gene: -; abundance: -; CDR3nt: TGTGCCAGCAGCCCCCGAGGGGACAACCCCTCCTACGAGCAGTACTTC; CDR3aa: CASSPRGDNPSYEQYF
j_gene: TRBJ2-2; v_gene: TRBV15; d_gene: -; abundance: -; CDR3nt: TGTGCCACCAGCTCCCGCCTGCCCGGGGAGCTGTTTTTT; CDR3aa: CATSSRLPGELFF
j_gene: TRBJ2-7; v_gene: TRBV4-1; d_gene: -; abundance: -; CDR3nt: TGCGCCAGCAGCCAAGAAAGTTTACGGGGGATCTCCTACGAGCAGTACTTC; CDR3aa: CASSQESLRGISYEQYF
j_gene: TRBJ2-1; v_gene: TRBV7-6; d_gene: -; abundance: -; CDR3nt: TGTGCCAGCAGCTCCGGGCCAGGATCCTCGGTTGAGCAGTTCTTC; CDR3aa: CASSSGPGSSVEQFF
j_gene: TRBJ2-3; v_gene: TRBV7-2; d_gene: -; abundance: -; CDR3nt: TGTGCCAGCAGCCTTGGGACAACCAGCACAGATACGCAGTATTTT; CDR3aa: CASSLGTTSTDTQYF
j_gene: TRBJ2-2; v_gene: TRBV11-2; d_gene: -; abundance: -; CDR3nt: TGTGCCAGCAGCTTAGATAAGCGTTCCGGGGAGCTGTTTTTT; CDR3aa: CASSLDKRSGELFF
j_gene: TRBJ1-2; v_gene: TRBV27; d_gene: -; abundance: few; CDR3nt: TGTGCCAGCAGCCCCGTAGCAGGGCTGGGCTACACCTTC; CDR3aa: CASSPVAGLGYTF
j_gene: TRBJ2-7; v_gene: TRBV7-2; d_gene: TRBD2; abundance: -; CDR3nt: TGTGCCAGCAGCTCACGATCTAGCGGGAGCTCCTACGAGCAGTACTTC; CDR3aa: CASSSRSSGSSYEQYF
j_gene: TRBJ1-4; v_gene: TRBV9; d_gene: -; abundance: -; CDR3nt: TGTGCCAGCAGCCCCCCGGGACCTGAAGGAAAACTGTTTTTT; CDR3aa: CASSPPGPEGKLFF
j_gene: TRBJ2-7; v_gene: TRBV7-9; d_gene: -; abundance: -; CDR3nt: TGTGCCAGCAGCTCGCCCACCAGGGGCAACTACGAGCAGTACTTC; CDR3aa: CASSSPTRGNYEQYF
j_gene: TRBJ1-1; v_gene: TRBV9; d_gene: TRBD1; abundance: -; CDR3nt: TGTGCCAGCAGCGCCTATGGGGGACAGGGCTTGAACACTGAAGCTTTCTTT; CDR3aa: CASSAYGGQGLNTEAFF
j_gene: TRBJ1-2; v_gene: TRBV20-1; d_gene: -; abundance: -; CDR3nt: TGCAGTGCTAGAGAAACCTATGGCTACACCTTC; CDR3aa: CSARETYGYTF
j_gene: TRBJ2-2; v_gene: TRBV21-1; d_gene: -; abundance: once; CDR3nt: TGTGCCAGCAGCACTAGCGGGAGGGCCGTCTGGGCCGGGGAGCTGTTTTTT; CDR3aa: CASSTSGRAVWAGELFF
j_gene: TRBJ1-1; v_gene: TRBV27; d_gene: -; abundance: -; CDR3nt: TGTGCCAGCAGTTTTGGGTCGGGGCCCATCTGGGACACTGAAGCTTTCTTT; CDR3aa: CASSFGSGPIWDTEAFF
j_gene: TRBJ2-1; v_gene: TRBV27; d_gene: -; abundance: -; CDR3nt: TGTGCCAGCAGTTTCTTGACCACTAACAATGAGCAGTTCTTC; CDR3aa: CASSFLTTNNEQFF
j_gene: TRBJ2-1; v_gene: TRBV5-6; d_gene: -; abundance: -; CDR3nt: TGTGCCAGCAGCTTTGGTCTATTGCCGGACAATGAGCAGTTCTTC; CDR3aa: CASSFGLLPDNEQFF
j_gene: TRBJ1-4; v_gene: TRBV7-6; d_gene: -; abundance: -; CDR3nt: TGTGCCAGCAGCTTATTCGCAGGGAAAAATGAAAAACTGTTTTTT; CDR3aa: CASSLFAGKNEKLFF
j_gene: TRBJ1-4; v_gene: TRBV27; d_gene: -; abundance: -; CDR3nt: TGTGCCAGCAGTACAGGGACGGGTGAAAAACTGTTTTTT; CDR3aa: CASSTGTGEKLFF
j_gene: TRBJ2-1; v_gene: TRBV27; d_gene: -; abundance: -; CDR3nt: TGTGCCAGCAGTTTAGGAGCGTTAGGCTCCTACAATGAGCAGTTCTTC; CDR3aa: CASSLGALGSYNEQFF
j_gene: TRBJ2-1; v_gene: TRBV5-1; d_gene: -; abundance: -; CDR3nt: TGCGCCAGCAGACCCTCAGGGTACGGCTCCTACAATGAGCAGTTCTTC; CDR3aa: CASRPSGYGSYNEQFF
j_gene: TRBJ2-7; v_gene: TRBV7-9; d_gene: -; abundance: -; CDR3nt: TGTGCCAGCAGCCGACTAGGCAACGAGCAGTACTTC; CDR3aa: CASSRLGNEQYF
j_gene: TRBJ2-2; v_gene: TRBV9; d_gene: TRBD2; abundance: -; CDR3nt: TGTGCCAGCAGCCCCTATCAGAGCGGGAGACTAGTCGGGGAGCTGTTTTTT; CDR3aa: CASSPYQSGRLVGELFF
j_gene: TRBJ2-7; v_gene: TRBV28; d_gene: -; abundance: -; CDR3nt: TGTGCCAGCAGTAACACAGGGCCGTCCTACGAGCAGTACTTC; CDR3aa: CASSNTGPSYEQYF